The 14 T cell receptor beta chains in this list originate from one sample, sequenced in a study of blood T cell dynamics during melanoma immunotherapy. As for time point: pre-treatment baseline. Sequenced by immunoSEQ multiplex PCR; TCRdb stores in-frame clones only, minus some. Here the sample spans 15,000 to 20,000 clones, roughly 92% being singletons. Specimen: blood, collected from a patient treated with checkpoint blockade. The source is a human donor with melanoma.

This clone appeared once. The gene calls are TRBV21-1 and TRBJ1-1; the table's D call TRBD1 went unverified against the DNA. TRBV21-1 is designated a pseudogene. The CDR3 is 16 amino acids. The CDR3 DNA is TGTGCCACCACCCAAGTTCCTACAGAATTCGGCACTGAAGCTTTCTTT. This sequence encodes CATTQVPTEFGTEAFF.

This clone has just one count. The CDR3 spells CASSPRGGSSTDTQYF. CDR3 nucleotide sequence: TGTGCCAGCAGTCCCCGGGGCGGGAGTAGCACAGATACGCAGTATTTT. The chain employs TRBV7-2 and TRBJ2-3, with 7 bases lining up with TRBD2. V lost 6 bases and J lost 0; bases outside the gene matches: 9. This CDR3 is built from 16 residues. CDR1 is SGHTA, CDR2 FQGNSA, per germline.

The rearrangement joins TRBV5-4 to TRBJ1-4, with TRBD1 matching 8 bases. This CDR3 region has 16 residues. CDR1 SGHNT and CDR2 YYREEE come from the germline V gene (reference sequence). V shed 4 bases and J 8 bases; nucleotides not matched to a gene: 13. CDR3 in amino acids: CASSRSSTGTGEKLFF. CDR3 nucleotide sequence: TGTGCCAGCAGCCGCTCCTCCACCGGGACAGGAGAAAAACTGTTTTTT.

The gene calls are TRBV7-4 and TRBJ2-6; unclear D gene. There are 18 residues in the CDR3. V was trimmed by 5 bases and J by 5 bases, leaving 22 bases between them. Germline CDR1 SGHVT, CDR2 SQSDAQ. The CDR3 region has the DNA TGTGCCAGCAGCCAGAAATACAGCTCACAAAGTCGGGCCAACGTCCTGACTTTC. It specifies CASSQKYSSQSRANVLTF.

The rearrangement uses TRBV13 and TRBJ2-3; TRBD1 matches at 9 bases. The CDR3 is 15 residues long. Germline loops: CDR1 PRHDT, CDR2 FYEKMQ (reference sequence). V lost 4 bases, J lost 2 bases, and 4 bases stayed unmatched. CDR3 residues: CASSSRDRVTDTQYF. In nucleotides, the CDR3 is TGTGCCAGCAGCTCCCGGGACAGGGTCACAGATACGCAGTATTTT.

The rearrangement uses TRBV7-2 and TRBJ2-7; TRBD1 is a possible D gene (5 bases). The CDR3 sequence is 13 residues long. V was pared by 3 bases and J by 2 bases, with 8 bases between. The germline gives CDR1 SGHTA, CDR2 FQGNSA. This CDR3 reads CASSFQGPYEQYF. For the CDR3, the DNA is TGTGCCAGCAGCTTTCAGGGTCCCTACGAGCAGTACTTC. The variable domain in full, completed from reference TRBV7-2 and TRBJ2-7, reads GAGVSQSPSNKVTEKGKDVELRCDPISGHTALYWYRQSLGQGLEFLIYFQGNSAPDKSGLPSDRFSAERTGGSVSTLTIQRTQQEDSAVYLCASSFQGPYEQYFGPGTRLTVT.

The V and J genes are TRBV27 and TRBJ1-6; perhaps TRBD1 as D (5 bases). The germline gives CDR1 MNHEY, CDR2 SMNVEV (reference sequence). V gave up 3 bases and J gave up 10 bases, with 10 bases separating them. The CDR3 has 13 amino acids. As DNA, the CDR3 is TGTGCCAGCAGTTTCTTGGGGGTATCACCCCTCCACTTT. Protein: CASSFLGVSPLHF.

This chain uses TRBV7-2 with TRBJ1-6, with D uncertain. Germline V gene sequence: CDR1 SGHTA, CDR2 FQGNSA. The ends were cut back, 1 base at V and 9 bases at J, with 7 bases in the middle. This CDR3 comprises 13 residues. The CDR3 coding sequence is TGTGCCAGCAGCTTAGGTCATGGTTCACCCCTCCACTTT. Protein product: CASSLGHGSPLHF.

Here the CDR3 reads CASRGTPAADEQYF. The CDR3 DNA reads TGTGCCAGCAGGGGGACACCGGCCGCCGACGAGCAGTACTTC. J is TRBJ2-7 and V is TRBV2; perhaps TRBD1 as D (6 bases). Trimming took off 6 bases at V and 5 bases at J, with 17 bases between the two ends. From germline, CDR1 is SNHLY and CDR2 FYNNEI. The CDR3 runs to 14 residues.

This chain connects TRBV6-1 to TRBJ2-7; the D is unclear. The CDR3 has 15 residues. Trimming shortened V by 1 base and J by 5 bases, and 15 bases separated the two germline ends. Per the germline V gene, CDR1 is MNHNS and CDR2 is SASEGT. Here the CDR3 DNA reads TGTGCCAGCAGTGAAGTTTGGAGCTCGGGTCACGAGCAGTACTTC. It encodes CASSEVWSSGHEQYF.

The V call is TRBV30, the J call TRBJ1-1; D ambiguous. The CDR3 spans 14 residues. Germline assignment: CDR1 GTSNPN and CDR2 SVGIG (reference sequence). V lost 0 bases and J 1 base, leaving 9 bases between the germline ends. The CDR3 coding sequence is TGTGCCTGGAGTGTCCCCACTCCGAACACTGAAGCTTTCTTT. Its protein is CAWSVPTPNTEAFF.

The chain joins TRBV11-2 to TRBJ2-5, with D unresolved. Germline V gives CDR1 SGHAT, CDR2 FQNNGV. V lost 5 bases and J 5 bases, leaving 6 bases between the germline ends. The CDR3 totals 11 residues. The DNA of the CDR3 is TGTGCCAGCAGCGCCTCGGAGACCCAGTACTTC. Translation: CASSASETQYF.

This clone turned up a few times. The chain is built from TRBV10-3 and TRBJ2-1, with 9 bases matching TRBD1. Germline CDR1 ENHRY, CDR2 SYGVKD. J gave up 6 bases and V 7 bases, and 7 bases lay outside the gene matches. The CDR3 spans 14 residues. This CDR3 reads CAINPGQGINEQFF. The CDR3 nucleotides read TGTGCCATCAATCCGGGACAGGGCATCAATGAGCAGTTCTTC.

The chain has TRBV9 and TRBJ2-7, with 7 bases fitting TRBD1. Trimming at V came to 4 bases and at J to 3 bases, leaving 4 bases not matched to a gene. Germline lookup yields CDR1 SGDLS and CDR2 YYNGEE. The CDR3 totals 13 residues. Here the CDR3 reads CASSYGTDYEQYF. CDR3 coding DNA: TGTGCCAGCAGCTATGGGACAGACTACGAGCAGTACTTC.